The source of this T cell receptor (beta chain) is a study of CD8 T cells in ankylosing spondylitis. Study conclusions and caveats: Researchers reportedly found disease-linked clones significantly enriched in matched ankylosing spondylitis synovial fluid. A motif in TCR beta, a set of 8 or 9 highly homologous variants, appeared characteristic of ankylosing spondylitis blood.

TCRdb reanalysed the 5' RACE reads using MiXCR and keeps one entry per CDR3 protein. The sample carries some 450,000 distinct CDR3 sequences, approximately 17% recorded once. Germline CDR1 is DFQATT and CDR2 is SNEGSKA (reference sequence). The CDR3 consists of 15 residues. Trimming stripped 1 base from V and 6 bases from J, with 18 bases between. Notes on this clonotype: Antigen unknown.

Sequencing was performed on blood, either unsorted or a sorted T cell fraction (not recorded which). The chain joins TRBV20-1 to TRBJ1-2; tentatively, D is TRBD1 (6 bases). This TCR came from a male donor with ankylosing spondylitis. CDR3 protein: CSARGGGYRDNGYTF. CDR3 DNA sequence: TGCAGTGCTAGAGGGGGGGGTTACAGGGACAATGGCTACACCTTC.